This T cell receptor (beta chain) was sequenced during a study of radiotherapy plus CTLA-4 blockade in lung cancer. Study observations and caveats: It was early blood T cell clone dynamics, with interferon-beta, that reportedly best predicted response. Some TCR clones had been derived from tumors. These clones expanded in peripheral blood after radiotherapy plus ipilimumab.

Generated by immunoSEQ multiplex PCR, the TCRdb table keeps only in-frame clones and is missing some. The profile covers 25,000 to 35,000 clones, with roughly 70% appearing a single time and roughly 4.5% taken by the ten largest. J lost 4 bases, V lost 3 bases, and 5 bases had no gene match. CDR3 length equals 15 residues. Germline V gene lookup returns CDR1 KGHSH and CDR2 LQKENI. This clone is a singleton in its sample. Antigen: not known. This sample comprised peripheral blood, obtained from a patient treated with radiotherapy plus ipilimumab. The origin of this receptor is a human donor with non-small cell lung cancer whose response to radiotherapy plus ipilimumab could not be evaluated. This chain links TRBV18 with TRBJ2-2, with TRBD1 matching 7 bases. The CDR3 DNA follows: TGTGCCAGCTCACCGAACAGGGGAGCCACCGGGGAGCTGTTTTTT. Translating it yields CASSPNRGATGELFF.